This T cell receptor (beta chain) is from a study of T cell changes during pregnancy in multiple sclerosis. CDR1 SGHDN and CDR2 FVKESK come from the germline V gene. V trimming: 4 bases; J trimming: 7 bases; junction bases outside the gene matches: 2. The CDR3 is made up of 13 amino acids. The table came from immunoSEQ multiplex PCR; TCRdb's copy has only in-frame clones and leaves some out. The top ten hold 4.5% to 7% of the sample, which has some 19,000 clones, about 90% seen once. The receptor's source is a female donor in good health, enrolled as a control in a pregnancy study. This material consisted of CD8+ T cells from peripheral blood mononuclear cells, taken after pregnancy. V usage is TRBV14 and J usage is TRBJ1-2; the match to TRBD1 covers 11 bases. The CDR3 DNA follows: TGTGCCAGCAGCCTCGGGACAGGGGGTGGCTACACCTTC. The encoded protein is CASSLGTGGGYTF.